This T cell receptor (beta chain) was found in a study of human T cells and chemical hapten exposure. Study information: Sensitization was performed using 2% DPC on an approximately 2 cm by approximately 2 cm upper inner arm skin site.

Time point indicated: pre-sensitization, week 0. Treatment reported: therapeutic diphenylcyclopropenone sensitization with weekly scalp DPC. Blood draws preceded each patch test application. It was from unfractionated whole blood that total RNA was extracted. It was the library that attached unique molecular identifiers to individual cDNA molecules. TCRdb recomputed calls from the RACE reads with MiXCR, one row per CDR3 protein. This table has 85,000 to 90,000 distinct CDR3 sequences, 9.6% appearing once. Per the germline V gene, CDR1 is KGHDR and CDR2 is SFDVKD. The V and J ends lost 9 bases and 6 bases respectively, with 16 bases between them. The CDR3 has 13 residues.

The clonotype comes from a woman aged 40-49 years with alopecia areata. Some clones in this sample may be carry-over from other donors' samples. The sequenced sample was whole blood, obtained in connection with sensitization to the hapten diphenylcyclopropenone (DPC). This sequence joins TRBV24-1 and TRBJ1-1, with D possibly TRBD1 on 5 matching bases. CDR3 protein: CATAGPEPSEAFF. The CDR3 nucleotides are TGTGCCACCGCGGGGCCAGAACCGTCTGAAGCTTTCTTT.